This T cell receptor beta chain is drawn from a study of T cell repertoires in cytomegalovirus infection. Only a few counts were recorded for this clonotype. The antigen is not known. One entry per CDR3 protein results from TCRdb running MiXCR on the reads. The table lists around 120,000 distinct CDR3 sequences, over 40% of them singletons. Here the sequenced sample was CD8+ T cells from cultured PBMCs, taken from culture after CMV antigen stimulation. The receptor comes from a human donor in good health (CMV status not recorded). Some clones in this sample may be carry-over from other donors' samples.

CDR3 nucleotide sequence: TGTGCCAGTAGTCCCGGGACGGGGCTAATGAACACTGAAGCTTTCTTT. The encoded protein is CASSPGTGLMNTEAFF. The V gene is TRBV19, the J gene TRBJ1-1, with D maybe TRBD1 (5 bases). Trimming took off 5 bases at V and 0 bases at J, with 16 bases between the two ends. The CDR3 has 16 residues. Germline V gives CDR1 LNHDA, CDR2 SQIVND (reference sequence). The whole variable domain, remainder taken from reference TRBV19 and TRBJ1-1, is DGGITQSPKYLFRKEGQNVTLSCEQNLNHDAMYWYRQDPGQGLRLIYYSQIVNDFQKGDIAEGYSVSREKKESFPLTVTSAQKNPTAFYLCASSPGTGLMNTEAFFGQGTRLTVV.